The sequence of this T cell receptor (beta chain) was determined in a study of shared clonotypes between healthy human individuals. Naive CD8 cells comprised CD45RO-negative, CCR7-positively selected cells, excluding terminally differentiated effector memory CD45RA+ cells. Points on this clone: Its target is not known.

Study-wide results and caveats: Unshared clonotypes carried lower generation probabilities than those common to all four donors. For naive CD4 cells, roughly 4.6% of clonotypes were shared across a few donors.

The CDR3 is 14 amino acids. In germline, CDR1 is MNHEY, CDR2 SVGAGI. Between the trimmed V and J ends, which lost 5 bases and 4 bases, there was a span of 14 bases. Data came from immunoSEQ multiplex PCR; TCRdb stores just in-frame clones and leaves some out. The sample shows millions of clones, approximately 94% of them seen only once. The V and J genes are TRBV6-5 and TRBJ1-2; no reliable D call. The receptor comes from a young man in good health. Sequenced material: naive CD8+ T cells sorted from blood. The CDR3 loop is CASSPWTDFYGYTF. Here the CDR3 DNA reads TGTGCCAGCAGTCCCTGGACCGATTTCTATGGCTACACCTTC.